The T cell receptor beta chain under discussion was sequenced for a study of identifying expanded T cells in peripheral blood (dated by TCRdb to between 2017 and 2020). Notes on the research overall: Technical replicates were generated by sequencing separate aliquots of the same genomic DNA pool, with four replicates compared pairwise.

No immune events such as infections were documented for the healthy donors during the collection period. Time-dependent variance in a beta-binomial model of T-cell clone differential abundance was calibrated using healthy-donor blood repertoires as a training cohort. The training cohort was composed of approximately ten healthy donors, 3 female and 7 male. The donors were between about 25 and 65 years old, with an average age of approximately 45 years. Obtained from a commercial supplier, whole blood was collected from each healthy donor at three time points set around two weeks apart. For immunosequencing, genomic DNA was extracted from whole blood that had not been sorted. From the germline V gene (reference sequence), CDR1 is MNHEY and CDR2 is SMNVEV. The CDR3, cysteine through phenylalanine, is 14 amino acids long. Left in the record is the CDR3 DNA by itself, 42 bases read in frame from the first base. V loses 2 bases, J loses 3 bases, and the germline ends lie 8 bases apart.

Points the paper makes about the study in general: Both the number of clones called differentially abundant and the false-positive rate were significantly reduced by the beta-binomial model across all healthy-donor time intervals. Across all healthy donors, variance in clone template counts between roughly 2-week samples was found to increase significantly with total template count. Approximately 1.2 differentially abundant clones were flagged by the binomial model between technical replicates, whereas about 15 and 19 were flagged over two weeks and four weeks, respectively. The authors expected that over much longer intervals, such as months to years, biological variance in healthy repertoires might increase even further.

Worth noting for this clone: It lacks a known antigen. Base qualities were left out, and no much larger clone turns up one base away.

The immunoSEQ Assay, which relies on bias-controlled multiplex PCR amplification of genomic DNA, was used to profile TCRbeta CDR3 regions. The paper's data handling went like this. The absolute abundance of each unique TCRbeta CDR3 region was quantified after sequences were collapsed and filtered. Two models were used to test differential abundance: a binomial model (Fisher-equivalent) and a beta-binomial model that adds time-dependent variance fitted from healthy donors. Any clone with fewer than 5 combined templates was excluded, and a clone was called differentially abundant if its Benjamini-Hochberg FDR was below 0.01. The form v = (b*log(k)+a)^2 was used to model beta-binomial variance as a function of total template count across the two samples. TCRdb re-hosts the immuneACCESS table, in-frame sequences only. Its copies lack some clones; in the studies checked, an unresolved V gene accounts for under half of them, and the cause for the rest is not known. V, J and clone size were drawn from that table, and D and trimming were deduced from the DNA. In all, the sample holds about 100,000 clones, and 87% of those were seen once. In total, the top ten clones hold 17% of the sample.

The chain is encoded by TRBV27 joined to TRBJ2-1; the D assignment is uncertain and may be TRBD1 or TRBD2, with 5 bases supporting each. Specimen: blood. This clonotype originated in a person aged 18-70 years in good health. The CDR3 loop reads CASSLGTLYNEQFF. The bases are TGTGCCAGCAGTTTAGGGACCCTCTACAATGAGCAGTTCTTC.